Listed below are T cell receptor beta chains from one sample, sequenced in a study of cytomegalovirus exposure and HLA in healthy donors. The assay was immunoSEQ multiplex PCR, and TCRdb's table has in-frame clones only and misses some. Of 150,000 to 250,000 clones in the sample, 65% to 90% were seen once. Sequencing was carried out using PBMCs. The receptors shown here come from a woman between 45 and 65 years old in good health and CMV-seronegative. CDR3s include the opening cysteine and the closing phenylalanine or tryptophan. The D gene is left open where the match is weak. A row's size may be missing; if present it is once, few, many or a size class.

13	TRBV5-1	TRBJ2-5	NA	NA	CASRDGNQETQYF	TGCGCCAGCAGAGACGGGAACCAAGAGACCCAGTACTTC
15	TRBV11-2	TRBJ1-6	NA	NA	CASSLAEYSPSPLHF	TGTGCCAGCAGCTTAGCCGAATATAGCCCTTCACCCCTCCACTTT
16	TRBV7-9	TRBJ2-2	NA	TRBD2	CSSSPLGTSKEGELFF	TGTTCCAGCAGCCCTCTGGGGACTAGCAAAGAGGGGGAGCTGTTTTTT
15	TRBV6-5	TRBJ1-6	NA	TRBD1	CASRRTGRGNSPLHF	TGTGCCAGCAGACGGACAGGGCGGGGGAATTCACCCCTCCACTTT
15	TRBV7-6	TRBJ2-1	NA	NA	CASSLVLGRMNEQFF	TGTGCCAGCAGCTTAGTCTTGGGGCGGATGAATGAGCAGTTCTTC
16	TRBV6-6	TRBJ2-7	NA	TRBD2	CASLDRLAGSSYEQYF	TGTGCCAGCCTAGACAGACTAGCGGGGAGCTCCTACGAGCAGTACTTC
15	TRBV30	TRBJ2-5	NA	TRBD1	CAWSVNRGIQETQYF	TGTGCCTGGAGTGTAAACAGGGGAATACAAGAGACCCAGTACTTC
14	TRBV6-5	TRBJ1-2	NA	TRBD1	CASSEAGGPYGYTF	TGTGCCAGCAGTGAGGCAGGGGGACCCTATGGCTACACCTTC
14	TRBV18	TRBJ2-7	NA	TRBD2	CASSSGGERYEQYF	TGTGCCAGCTCATCGGGGGGAGAACGTTACGAGCAGTACTTC
15	TRBV30	TRBJ1-3	once	TRBD1	CAWSVTGGSGNTIYF	TGTGCCTGGAGTGTGACAGGGGGCTCTGGAAACACCATATATTTT
15	TRBV28	TRBJ1-5	NA	TRBD1	CASSLQGQGHQPQHF	TGTGCCAGCAGTTTACAGGGACAGGGCCATCAGCCCCAGCATTTT
14	TRBV7-6	TRBJ2-5	NA	NA	CASSFTSPTETQYF	TGTGCCAGCAGCTTCACGTCCCCTACGGAGACCCAGTACTTC
15	TRBV19	TRBJ1-5	few	NA	CASRGRRYSNQPQHF	TGTGCCAGTAGAGGCAGGAGGTATAGCAATCAGCCCCAGCATTTT
12	TRBV2	TRBJ2-2	NA	NA	CAGSDTAGELFF	TGTGCCGGCAGTGATACGGCCGGGGAGCTGTTTTTT
18	TRBV28	TRBJ1-3	few	TRBD1	CASSSRRDRGLTGNTIYF	TGTGCCAGCAGTTCACGGCGGGACAGGGGGCTTACTGGAAACACCATATATTTT
14	TRBV6-6	TRBJ1-1	NA	NA	CASSYGQTNTEAFF	TGTGCCAGCAGTTATGGGCAGACGAACACTGAAGCTTTCTTT
17	TRBV4-1	TRBJ2-3	NA	NA	CASSQDQAEDPTDTQYF	TGCGCCAGCAGCCAAGATCAAGCGGAGGACCCCACAGATACGCAGTATTTT
16	TRBV11-2	TRBJ1-3	NA	TRBD1	CASSPGQGASGNTIYF	TGTGCCAGCAGCCCCGGACAGGGCGCGTCAGGAAACACCATATATTTT
13	TRBV27	TRBJ2-4	once	NA	CASSSPGGNIQYF	TGTGCCAGCAGTTCCCCCGGGGGAAACATTCAGTACTTC
13	TRBV30	TRBJ1-3	NA	NA	CAWSGGSGNTIYF	TGTGCCTGGAGTGGCGGGTCTGGAAACACCATATATTTT
15	TRBV28	TRBJ2-1	NA	TRBD1	CASSLGPGGNNEQFF	TGTGCCAGCAGTCTAGGCCCAGGGGGAAACAATGAGCAGTTCTTC
15	TRBV7-9	TRBJ1-4	NA	TRBD1	CASSSQGAGNEKLFF	TGTGCCAGCAGTTCTCAGGGGGCAGGGAATGAAAAACTGTTTTTT
11	TRBV28	TRBJ2-7	NA	NA	CASSFTYEQYF	TGTGCCAGCAGTTTCACCTACGAGCAGTACTTC
14	TRBV4-1	TRBJ1-2	NA	NA	CASSQGGPHYGYTF	TGCGCCAGCAGCCAAGGGGGGCCCCACTATGGCTACACCTTC
15	TRBV27	TRBJ1-1	NA	TRBD1	CASSPVTGRNTEAFF	TGTGCCAGCAGTCCGGTGACAGGGAGGAACACTGAAGCTTTCTTT
15	TRBV5-1	TRBJ1-4	NA	TRBD1	CASSSAGGGSEKLFF	TGCGCCAGCAGCTCCGCAGGGGGCGGCAGTGAAAAACTGTTTTTT
15	TRBV7-9	TRBJ2-1	NA	TRBD2	CASSWTSTPYNEQFF	TGTGCCAGCAGTTGGACTAGTACCCCCTACAATGAGCAGTTCTTC
16	TRBV9	TRBJ2-5	once	NA	CASSVGGGGEEETQYF	TGTGCCAGCAGCGTAGGCGGAGGGGGGGAGGAGGAGACCCAGTACTTC